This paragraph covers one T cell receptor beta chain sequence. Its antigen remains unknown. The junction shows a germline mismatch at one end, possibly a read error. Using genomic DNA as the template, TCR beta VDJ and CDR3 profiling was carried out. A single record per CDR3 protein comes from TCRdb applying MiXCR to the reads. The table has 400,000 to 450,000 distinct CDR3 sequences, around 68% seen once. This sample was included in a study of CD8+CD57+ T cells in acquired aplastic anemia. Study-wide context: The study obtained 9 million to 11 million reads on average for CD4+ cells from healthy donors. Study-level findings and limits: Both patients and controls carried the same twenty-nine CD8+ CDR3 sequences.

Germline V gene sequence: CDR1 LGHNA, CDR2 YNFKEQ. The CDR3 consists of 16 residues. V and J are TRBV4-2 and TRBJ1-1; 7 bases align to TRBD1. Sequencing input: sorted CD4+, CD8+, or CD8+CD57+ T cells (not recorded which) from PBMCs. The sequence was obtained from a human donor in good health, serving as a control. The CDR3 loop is CASSLVTVRGQLEAFF. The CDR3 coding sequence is TGTGCTAGCAGTTTGGTAACTGTAAGGGGACAGCTAGAAGCTTTCTTT.